The rows below give T cell receptor beta chains drawn from one sample of a study of T cells in Graves' hyperthyroidism and ophthalmopathy. TCRdb fed the multiplex PCR reads into MiXCR, producing one record per CDR3 protein. The sample holds around 600,000 distinct CDR3 sequences, approximately 16% seen once. Sequencing was carried out using blood. Receptor source: a woman in her 40s with Graves' ophthalmopathy. CDR3s include the opening cysteine and the closing phenylalanine or tryptophan. D genes are given only for firm matches. Only part of the rows carry a size: once, few, many, or a class if the clone is expanded.

d_call	clone_size	j_call	v_call	cdr3_nt	cdr3_aa
NA	many	TRBJ1-1	TRBV30	TGTGCCTGGACCATCCTCTATGGGGGAGGAGAAGCTTTCTTT	CAWTILYGGGEAFF
TRBD2	many	TRBJ2-1	TRBV2	TGTGCCAGCAGTGGACCGGGAAAGGGTTGGGAGGGCCTTAGGTCCTACAATGAGCAGTTCTTC	CASSGPGKGWEGLRSYNEQFF
NA	NA	TRBJ1-5	TRBV3-1	TGTGCCAGCAGCCAAGATCAGGTTCAGCCCCAGCATTTT	CASSQDQVQPQHF
NA	NA	TRBJ1-5	TRBV19	TGTGCCAGTAGGGACAATAGGGGTCGGGGCAATCAGCCCCAGCATTTT	CASRDNRGRGNQPQHF
NA	NA	TRBJ1-1	TRBV9	TGTGCCAGCAGCGTAGTCCGGGTTTACACTGAAGCTTTCTTT	CASSVVRVYTEAFF
NA	many	TRBJ2-2	TRBV11-2	TGTGCCAGCACCCCCCGCCCACGTTTGAACACCGGGGAGCTGTTTTTT	CASTPRPRLNTGELFF
NA	NA	TRBJ2-2	TRBV7-8	TGTGCCAGCCGGGACCGAACGGGCTCCGGGGAGCTGTTTTTT	CASRDRTGSGELFF
NA	many	TRBJ2-2	TRBV18	TGTGCCAGCTCACCAACGGACAGTGGTGCCGGGGAGCTGTTTTTT	CASSPTDSGAGELFF
NA	NA	TRBJ1-4	TRBV12-3/TRBV12-4	TGTGCCAGCAATCCGGGACGGGAAAATGAAAAACTGTTTTTT	CASNPGRENEKLFF
NA	NA	TRBJ1-2	TRBV3-1	TGTGCCAGCAGCCCCAGAGGTCCAGATTCGTCTGGCTACACCTTC	CASSPRGPDSSGYTF
TRBD2	NA	TRBJ2-7	TRBV18	TGTGCCAGCTCAATCTGGGCCCCGGGGGAGGGGTCCAACGAGCAGTACTTC	CASSIWAPGEGSNEQYF
NA	many	TRBJ1-2	TRBV11-2	TGTGCCAGCAGCTTTTGGGGCGAAGGCTACACCTTC	CASSFWGEGYTF
TRBD1	NA	TRBJ1-1	TRBV11-2	TGTGCCAGCAGGAACCGGGACAGGGGGCTGGTAGCTGAAGCTTTCTTT	CASRNRDRGLVAEAFF
NA	NA	TRBJ2-1	TRBV7-3	TGTGCCAGCAGCTTAACCGGGACGCCCCAGTTCTTC	CASSLTGTPQFF
NA	NA	TRBJ2-6	TRBV3-1	TGTGCCAGCAGCCAAGAGTTCGGGGTCTCTGGGGCCAACGTCCTGACTTTC	CASSQEFGVSGANVLTF
TRBD2	few	TRBJ2-2	TRBV3-1	TGTGCCAGCAGCCCGAGACCCGCGACTAGCGGGGGACCCAGCACCGGGGAGCTGTTTTTT	CASSPRPATSGGPSTGELFF